This TCR beta chain was recovered during a study of blood T cell repertoires in COVID-19. Study summary: From the United States, Italy and Spain came samples of acute and convalescent COVID-19.

As handled by the study authors: Reference gene primer amplification gave estimated nucleated cell counts. Sequencing used immunoSEQ multiplex PCR; TCRdb keeps in-frame clones, though not all of them. V and J calls and clone size are given by that table; D and trimming were obtained from the DNA. The table includes approximately 45,000 clones, approximately 70% detected once. This clone has just one count. The CDR3 sequence is 15 residues long. With V trimmed by 0 bases and J by 3 bases, 5 bases remained unmatched. From germline, CDR1 is SGHAT and CDR2 FQNNGV. The sequencing input was peripheral blood. J is TRBJ2-7 and V is TRBV11-2; TRBD2 aligns across 7 bases. The TCR originated in a man older than 75 with acute or convalescent COVID-19. CDR3 amino acids: CASSLDQRGSYEQYF. CDR3 sequence (DNA): TGTGCCAGCAGCTTAGACCAGCGGGGCAGCTACGAGCAGTACTTC.